This T cell receptor beta chain appears in the sequencing data of a study of T cells expressing NK-cell markers. Study as a whole: TCR beta repertoires came from sorted CD3+CD56+NKG2C+, CD3+CD56+NKG2C- and CD3+CD56-NKG2C+ T cells. Study observations and caveats: Leadership of the CD3+CD56-NKG2C+ fraction also belonged to these clonotypes in several donors.

CDR1 and CDR2 (germline): SEHNR, FQNEAQ (reference sequence). CDR3 length equals 17 residues. Comment on this clonotype: As yet, its antigen is unknown.

Scientists made TCR beta cDNA using 5'RACE template switching with UMIs. TCRdb re-called the 5' RACE reads and catalogs CDR3 proteins one per entry, DNA excluded. The table for this sample gives about 180,000 distinct CDR3 sequences. This sequence was found in a man aged 18-69 years in good health. Sequencing was performed on blood T cells: a sorted CD56 or NKG2C T cell subset, CD4+ or CD8+ T cells, or bulk PBMC T cells (not recorded which). The rearrangement links TRBV7-9 to TRBJ2-7; TCRdb selects TRBD1, and the lack of DNA leaves this call unchecked. This CDR3 is CASSLPEPGQGTGEQYF.